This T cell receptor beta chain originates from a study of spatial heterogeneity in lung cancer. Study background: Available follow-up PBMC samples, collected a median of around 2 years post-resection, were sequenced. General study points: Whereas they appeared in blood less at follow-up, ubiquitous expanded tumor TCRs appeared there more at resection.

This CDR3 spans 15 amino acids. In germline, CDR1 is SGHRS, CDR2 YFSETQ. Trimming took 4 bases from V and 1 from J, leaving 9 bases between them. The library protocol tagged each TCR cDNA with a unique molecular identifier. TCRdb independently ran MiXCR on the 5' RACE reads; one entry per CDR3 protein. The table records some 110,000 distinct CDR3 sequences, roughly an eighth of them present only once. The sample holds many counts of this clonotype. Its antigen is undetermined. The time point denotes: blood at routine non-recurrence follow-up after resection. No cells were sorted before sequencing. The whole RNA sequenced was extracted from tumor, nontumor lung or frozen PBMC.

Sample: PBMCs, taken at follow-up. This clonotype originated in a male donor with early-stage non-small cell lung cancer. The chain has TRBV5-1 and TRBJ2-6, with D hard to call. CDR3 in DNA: TGCGCCAGCAGCCGACCCGAGTCTGGGGCCAACGTCCTGACTTTC. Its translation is CASSRPESGANVLTF.